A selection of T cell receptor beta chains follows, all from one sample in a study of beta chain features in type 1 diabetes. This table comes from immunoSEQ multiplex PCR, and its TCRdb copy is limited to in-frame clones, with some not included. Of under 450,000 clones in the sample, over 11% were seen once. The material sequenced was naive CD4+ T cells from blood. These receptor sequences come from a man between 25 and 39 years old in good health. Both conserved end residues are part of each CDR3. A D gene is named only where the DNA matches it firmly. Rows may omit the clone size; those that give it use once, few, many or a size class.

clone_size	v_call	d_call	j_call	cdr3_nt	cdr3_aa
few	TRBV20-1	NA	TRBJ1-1	TGCAGTGCTAGTTGGGGTCGGCGAGCTTTCTTT	CSASWGRRAFF
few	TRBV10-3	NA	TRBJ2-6	TGTGCCATCAGTGAGTCTAGATTTGGGGCCAACGTCCTGACTTTC	CAISESRFGANVLTF
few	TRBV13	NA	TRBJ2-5	TGTGCCAGCAGCCCCCGGAGCCGGAAGACCCAGTACTTC	CASSPRSRKTQYF
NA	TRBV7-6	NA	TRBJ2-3	TGTGCCAGCAGCTTGATGGACCCTAGTGCCACAGATACGCAGTATTTT	CASSLMDPSATDTQYF
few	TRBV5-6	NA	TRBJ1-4	TGTGCCAGCAGCGCTCCAGGGGAGGGGGAAAAACTGTTTTTT	CASSAPGEGEKLFF
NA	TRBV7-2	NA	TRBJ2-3	TGTGCCAGCAGCTTAGGAGGCAGAAGCACAGATACGCAGTATTTT	CASSLGGRSTDTQYF
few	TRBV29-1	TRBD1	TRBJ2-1	TGCAGCGTCGTAGACAGGGGGCGATCCTACAATGAGCAGTTCTTC	CSVVDRGRSYNEQFF
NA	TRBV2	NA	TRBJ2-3	TGTGCCAGCAGTCCGGCGTTGGGGCCAGATACGCAGTATTTT	CASSPALGPDTQYF
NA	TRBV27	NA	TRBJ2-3	TGTGCCAGCAGTAACGCGGGCCACAGCACAGATACGCAGTATTTT	CASSNAGHSTDTQYF
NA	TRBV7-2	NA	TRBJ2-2	TGTGCCAGCAGCTTAATCGGGGGTGATAACACCGGGGAGCTGTTTTTT	CASSLIGGDNTGELFF
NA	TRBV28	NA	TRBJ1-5	TGTGCCAGCAGTTCCCGTCGTGGCAATCAGCCCCAGCATTTT	CASSSRRGNQPQHF
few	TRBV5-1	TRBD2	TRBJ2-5	TGCGCCAGCAGCTTGTGGTCCCGGGAGGGGGAGACCCAGTACTTC	CASSLWSREGETQYF
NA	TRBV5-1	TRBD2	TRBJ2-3	TGCGCCAGCAGCTTGGCCGCGGCGGGAGTCGAAGATACGCAGTATTTT	CASSLAAAGVEDTQYF
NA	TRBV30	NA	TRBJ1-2	TGTGCCTGGAGTGTAAGGGCAGAAGCTAACTATGGCTACACCTTC	CAWSVRAEANYGYTF
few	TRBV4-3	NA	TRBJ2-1	TGCGCCAGCAGCCAAGACTATGGGTTTTACAGTGAGCAGTTCTTC	CASSQDYGFYSEQFF